One T cell receptor (beta chain) is described in this entry. The data stem from a study of cytomegalovirus exposure and HLA in healthy donors. The table came from immunoSEQ multiplex PCR; TCRdb's copy has only in-frame clones and leaves some out. The sample carries roughly 150,000 clones, 84% recorded once. The sequence came from a man aged 30 to 39 in good health and CMV-seropositive. Material for sequencing was PBMCs.

CDR3 sequence (DNA): TGTGCCAGCTCGTCGGGGGACACTAATGAAAAACTGTTTTTT. Translation: CASSSGDTNEKLFF. This rearrangement joins TRBV18 to TRBJ1-4, with D maybe TRBD1 (5 bases). V shed 6 bases and J shed 2 bases, with 10 bases lying between them. CDR3 length: 14 amino acids. CDR1 KGHSH and CDR2 LQKENI come from the germline V gene.